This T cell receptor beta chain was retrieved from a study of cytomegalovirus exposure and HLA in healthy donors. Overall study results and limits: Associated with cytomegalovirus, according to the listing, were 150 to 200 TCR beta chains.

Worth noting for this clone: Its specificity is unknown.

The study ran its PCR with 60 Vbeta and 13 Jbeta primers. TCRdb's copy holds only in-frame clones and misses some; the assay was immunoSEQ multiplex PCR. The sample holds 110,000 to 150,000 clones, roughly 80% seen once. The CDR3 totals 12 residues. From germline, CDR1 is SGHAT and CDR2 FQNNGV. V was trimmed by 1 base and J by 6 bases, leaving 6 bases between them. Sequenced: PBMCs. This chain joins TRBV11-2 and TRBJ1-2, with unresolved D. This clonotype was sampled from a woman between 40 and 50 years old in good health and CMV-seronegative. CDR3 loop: CASSLVPDGYTF. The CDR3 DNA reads TGTGCCAGCAGCTTAGTTCCGGATGGCTACACCTTC.